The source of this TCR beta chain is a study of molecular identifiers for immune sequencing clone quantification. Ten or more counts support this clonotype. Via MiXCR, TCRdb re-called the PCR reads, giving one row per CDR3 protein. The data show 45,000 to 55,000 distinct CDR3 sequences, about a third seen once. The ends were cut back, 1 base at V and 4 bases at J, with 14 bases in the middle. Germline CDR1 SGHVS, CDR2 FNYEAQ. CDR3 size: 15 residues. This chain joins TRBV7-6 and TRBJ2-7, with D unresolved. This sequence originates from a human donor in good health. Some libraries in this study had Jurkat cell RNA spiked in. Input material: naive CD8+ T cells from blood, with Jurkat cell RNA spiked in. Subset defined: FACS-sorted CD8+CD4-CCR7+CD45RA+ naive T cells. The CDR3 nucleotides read TGTGCCAGCAGCTTAGGGGAAAATCATTGGTACGAGCAGTACTTC. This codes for CASSLGENHWYEQYF.